One sample yielded the 26 T cell receptor beta chains listed below, sequenced in a study of blood T cell repertoires in COVID-19. Here immunoSEQ multiplex PCR was the method, and the copy in TCRdb shows in-frame clones only, minus some. This sample carries approximately 170,000 clones, more than 75% of them seen once, and the ten largest clones take less than 3.5%. The sequenced material came from peripheral blood. The receptors originated from a man between 65 and 79 years old with acute or convalescent COVID-19.

V usage is TRBV7-2 and J usage is TRBJ1-2; D is perhaps TRBD1 (5 bases). The germline gives CDR1 SGHTA, CDR2 FQGNSA. The CDR3 has 13 amino acids. Trimming took 5 bases from V and 8 from J, leaving 15 bases between them. CDR3 sequence: CASSVGTPRGYTF. CDR3 coding DNA: TGTGCCAGCAGCGTCGGGACTCCACGGGGCTACACCTTC.

The chain joins TRBV5-1 to TRBJ1-1, with TRBD1 matching over 8 bases. The CDR3 has 18 residues. Trimming took 3 bases from V and 3 from J; bases not matched to a gene: 16. CDR1 and CDR2 (germline): SGHRS, YFSETQ. The CDR3 reads CASSYGQGGKIAHTEAFF. DNA for the CDR3: TGCGCCAGCAGCTACGGACAGGGAGGGAAGATCGCACACACTGAAGCTTTCTTT.

The chain is built from TRBV7-9 and TRBJ1-1, with D uncertain. This CDR3 comprises 12 residues. V was pared by 1 base and J by 11 bases, with 11 bases between. Germline CDR1 SEHNR, CDR2 FQNEAQ (reference sequence). CDR3 nucleotides: TGTGCCAGCAGCTTAGATTACCCCAGGGCTTTCTTT. Its protein is CASSLDYPRAFF.

The rearrangement uses TRBV6-5 and TRBJ2-7, with TRBD2 matching over 9 bases. CDR3 length equals 14 residues. Per germline, CDR1 MNHEY and CDR2 SVGAGI. Trimming cost V 2 bases and J 2 bases; bases outside gene matches: 1. CDR3 in amino acids: CASSYERGAYEQYF. As DNA, the CDR3 is TGTGCCAGCAGTTACGAGCGGGGGGCCTACGAGCAGTACTTC.

V gene TRBV6-1 combines with J gene TRBJ2-3; a weak D match, TRBD1 (5 bases). Germline CDR1 and CDR2: MNHNS and SASEGT. The V end was cut by 0 bases, the J end by 4 bases, with 14 bases between. The CDR3 has 16 amino acids. The CDR3 loop is CASSEAYSGWADTQYF. The CDR3 DNA sequence: TGTGCCAGCAGTGAAGCGTATTCAGGGTGGGCAGATACGCAGTATTTT.

The chain joins TRBV7-9 to TRBJ2-7; TRBD2 agrees at 7 bases. J lost 4 bases, V lost 3 bases, and 3 bases had no gene match. The CDR3 runs 13 residues. The germline CDR1 and CDR2 sequences are SEHNR and FQNEAQ (reference sequence). CDR3 DNA: TGTGCCAGCAGCTTTTCTAGCGGTTACGAGCAGTACTTC. As protein: CASSFSSGYEQYF.

This clone showed up just once. The rearrangement joins TRBV5-6 to TRBJ2-7, with 7 positions matching TRBD1. Germline-derived CDR1 and CDR2 are SGHDT and YYEEEE. V dropped 6 bases and J dropped 6; count of bases not matched to a gene: 15. The CDR3 consists of 15 residues. The CDR3 DNA reads as TGTGCCAGCACCCCCCTGGGCAGGGGGAACGGCGAGCAGTACTTC. This gives the protein CASTPLGRGNGEQYF.

The chain employs TRBV4-1 and TRBJ2-1; D might be TRBD2 (5 bases). Germline CDR1 and CDR2: MGHRA and YSYEKL. This CDR3 spans 18 amino acids. V was shortened by 0 bases and J by 4 bases, with 19 bases between the two germline ends. CDR3 DNA: TGCGCCAGCAGCCAAGATAGTGCCGAACAGAGGGTTTACAATGAGCAGTTCTTC. This sequence encodes CASSQDSAEQRVYNEQFF.

This chain's CDR3 is CASSPHQAYEQYF. CDR3 nucleotides: TGTGCCAGCAGTCCCCACCAGGCTTACGAGCAGTACTTC. The rearrangement joins TRBV28 to TRBJ2-7; no clear D. The CDR3 is made up of 13 amino acids. The germline V and J ends were trimmed by 5 bases and 4 bases, with 12 bases remaining between them. Germline values: CDR1 MDHEN, CDR2 SYDVKM.

The V gene is TRBV24-1, the J gene TRBJ1-2; 7 positions agree with TRBD1. Per germline, CDR1 KGHDR and CDR2 SFDVKD. The CDR3 is 14 residues long. The J segment lost 8 bases and the V segment lost 0 bases, leaving 5 bases of the junction unmatched. The CDR3 DNA reads as TGTGCCACCAGTGATTTGCGTCAGGGGGTAGGCTACACCTTC. Amino acids: CATSDLRQGVGYTF.

V gene TRBV18 combines with J gene TRBJ1-1, with TRBD1 matching over 9 bases. J was trimmed by 6 bases and V by 5 bases; bases with no gene match: 7. This CDR3 is built from 14 residues. CDR1 and CDR2 from the germline V gene are KGHSH and LQKENI. CDR3: CASSDRTGDPEAFF. For the CDR3, the DNA is TGTGCCAGCTCAGACCGGACAGGGGATCCTGAAGCTTTCTTT.

This CDR3 reads CASSLGQPYEQYF. As DNA, the CDR3 is TGTGCCAGCAGTCTCGGACAGCCCTACGAGCAGTACTTC. V and J are TRBV28 and TRBJ2-7; D might be TRBD1 (6 bases). The V end lost 5 bases, the J end lost 2 bases, and 10 bases lay between the germline ends. Looked up from germline, CDR1 is MDHEN and CDR2 is SYDVKM. This CDR3 is 13 amino acids long.

DNA of the CDR3: TGCAGCGTCCATACGGACAGGGGCTACGAGCAGTACTTC. It is translated as CSVHTDRGYEQYF. The rearrangement links TRBV29-1 to TRBJ2-7, with 9 nucleotides matching TRBD1. V lost 6 bases, J lost 3 bases, and 6 bases stayed unmatched. Per germline, CDR1 SQVTM and CDR2 ANQGSEA. This CDR3 has 13 residues.

The chain uses TRBV30 and TRBJ1-3; tentatively, D is TRBD1 (6 bases). There are 15 residues in the CDR3. Germline V gene lookup returns CDR1 GTSNPN and CDR2 SVGIG (reference sequence). V gave up 0 bases and J gave up 0 bases, with 9 bases separating them. Here the CDR3 DNA reads TGTGCCTGGAGTGTATACAGGGTCTCTGGAAACACCATATATTTT. Amino acid sequence: CAWSVYRVSGNTIYF. Full variable domain (missing parts from reference TRBV30 and TRBJ1-3): SQTIHQWPATLVQPVGSPLSLECTVEGTSNPNLYWYRQAAGRGLQLLFYSVGIGQISSEVPQNLSASRPQDRQFILSSKKLLLSDSGFYLCAWSVYRVSGNTIYFGEGSWLTVV.

This clone was recorded a few times. The chain uses TRBV5-6 and TRBJ1-6; possibly TRBD1 for D (6 bases). This CDR3 is built from 14 residues. Per the germline V gene, CDR1 is SGHDT and CDR2 is YYEEEE. Trimming pared 2 bases from V and 10 bases from J, leaving 13 bases between. The CDR3 DNA follows: TGTGCCAGCAGCTTACAGGGCTGGGTGTCACCCCTCCACTTT. It encodes CASSLQGWVSPLHF.

The chain carries TRBV28 and TRBJ2-7; TRBD2 might be the D (7 bases). V lost 7 bases to trimming and J lost 1 base, with 11 bases between them. This CDR3 spans 13 amino acids. CDR1 MDHEN and CDR2 SYDVKM come from the germline V gene. This chain's CDR3 is CASKGGASYEQYF. CDR3 sequence (DNA): TGTGCCAGCAAAGGGGGGGCGTCCTACGAGCAGTACTTC.

This chain joins TRBV6-5 and TRBJ2-1; TRBD1 matches at 10 bases. V gave up 5 bases and J gave up 9 bases; unmatched junction bases: 10. Per the germline V gene, CDR1 is MNHEY and CDR2 is SVGAGI. There are 15 residues in the CDR3. The chain's CDR3 is CASSRPGQGLGEQFF. The DNA for the CDR3 is TGTGCCAGCAGTCGACCGGGACAGGGGCTTGGTGAGCAGTTCTTC.

V and J are TRBV28 and TRBJ2-2; D not resolved. The CDR3 totals 13 residues. Germline V gene sequence: CDR1 MDHEN, CDR2 SYDVKM. V dropped 4 bases and J dropped 6 bases, with 9 bases sitting between them. CDR3 sequence (DNA): TGTGCCAGCAGTTCAGGCTTGGCCGGGGAGCTGTTTTTT. Its protein product is CASSSGLAGELFF.

The chain links TRBV28 to TRBJ2-7; 10 bases are shared with TRBD1. This CDR3 comprises 15 residues. Germline values: CDR1 MDHEN, CDR2 SYDVKM. With 6 bases clipped from V and 7 bases from J, the junction kept 12 bases outside the gene matches. CDR3 region: CASRLTTGQGREQYF. CDR3 nucleotides: TGTGCCAGCAGATTAACAACGGGACAGGGGCGAGAGCAGTACTTC.

The chain combines TRBV10-2 with TRBJ2-7; D might be TRBD1 (5 bases). The CDR3 is 12 amino acids. Trimming stripped 6 bases from V and 4 bases from J, with 10 bases between. CDR1 is WSHSY, CDR2 SAAADI, per germline. This chain's CDR3 is CASSSDNYEQYF. The CDR3, as DNA: TGCGCCAGCAGCTCGGACAATTACGAGCAGTACTTC.

This clone was recorded only once. Distinct nucleotide sequences in the sample also encode this CDR3. The genes are TRBV30 and TRBJ1-2; no firm D call. Trimming removed 1 base at V and 1 base at J, with 4 bases between. Germline CDR1 GTSNPN, CDR2 SVGIG (reference sequence). The CDR3 runs 12 residues. CDR3 sequence: CAWSELNYGYTF. The DNA of the CDR3 is TGTGCCTGGAGTGAACTTAACTATGGCTACACCTTC.

The chain carries TRBV2 and TRBJ2-3; D may be TRBD1 (6 bases). The germline V and J ends were trimmed by 7 bases and 2 bases, with 19 bases remaining between them. The germline gives CDR1 SNHLY, CDR2 FYNNEI. CDR3 length equals 16 residues. CDR3 sequence reads: CASTQTGTRYTDTQYF. The CDR3 bases are TGTGCCAGCACTCAGACGGGGACAAGGTACACAGATACGCAGTATTTT.

The CDR3 bases are TGTGCCAGCAGCGTATTGGAGTCTTCTTATGGCTACACCTTC. This encodes CASSVLESSYGYTF. The V gene is TRBV9, the J gene TRBJ1-2; no firm D call. V shed 1 base and J shed 5 bases, with 12 bases lying between them. Germline V CDR1 and CDR2: SGDLS, YYNGEE. This CDR3 has 14 amino acids.

The chain is built from TRBV6-1 and TRBJ2-3; 7 bases align to TRBD2. V trimming: 2 bases; J trimming: 8 bases; junction bases outside the gene matches: 13. The CDR3 runs to 16 residues. Germline CDR1 reads MNHNS; CDR2 reads SASEGT. CDR3 protein: CASSEWEGPPMGTQYF. CDR3 DNA: TGTGCCAGCAGTGAATGGGAGGGGCCTCCTATGGGTACGCAGTATTTT.

This rearrangement joins TRBV18 to TRBJ2-7; 8 bases map to TRBD1. Germline values: CDR1 KGHSH, CDR2 LQKENI. This CDR3 spans 15 amino acids. V trimming: 2 bases; J trimming: 6 bases; junction bases outside the gene matches: 9. CDR3 DNA: TGTGCCAGCTCACCAGGACAGGGCACCCGTGGCGAGCAGTACTTC. Its translation is CASSPGQGTRGEQYF.

Only a few counts were recorded for this clone. This sequence joins TRBV9 and TRBJ2-3; 8 bases are shared with TRBD2. The trim removed 0 bases at V and 3 bases at J, leaving 18 bases unmatched. CDR3 length: 20 amino acids. Per germline, CDR1 SGDLS and CDR2 YYNGEE. The CDR3 loop is CASSVGGGASGPLGTDTQYF. In DNA form, the CDR3 reads TGTGCCAGCAGCGTAGGCGGTGGGGCTAGCGGGCCCCTGGGTACAGATACGCAGTATTTT.